This record looks at one T cell receptor beta chain sequence and its context. In this sample, this clone turned up once. There is no known antigen for this receptor. No base quality values were provided; no much bigger clone lies one nucleotide off. The data were obtained in a study of Ad26.COV2.S vaccination and SARS-CoV-2 variants (dated by TCRdb to about 2021). Looking at the study overall: Donors in the vaccine arm were drawn from COV1001, a phase I-IIa trial of Ad26.COV2.S in healthy adults that was multicentre, randomized, double-blind and placebo-controlled. Trial participants were randomized into five groups of five: low-dose or high-dose Ad26.COV2.S given once or twice, or placebo on both occasions. A total of roughly 32 samples were included in the TCR-sequenced set, comprising around 19 Ad26.COV2.S vaccine recipients, 5 placebo recipients and 8 SARS-CoV-2 convalescent individuals. Ad26.COV2.S was administered intramuscularly at 5 x 10^10 or 1 x 10^11 viral particles, either as a single shot or as two shots given 56 days apart. Blinding of investigators to trial group allocation was maintained during experiments and outcome assessment. TCRbeta repertoire sequencing was used to assess the specificity and breadth of SARS-CoV-2-reactive T cell receptors after Ad26.COV2.S vaccination.

The treatment or condition label, as the study defines it: over 15 received Ad26.COV2.S at low or high dose, single or two shots; 5 received placebo; per-sample allocation not given. For vaccine and placebo recipients, repertoires were sequenced using samples collected on day 63 after the first injection. Between 29 July and 7 August 2020, Cohort 1b enrolled 20 to 30 adults aged 18-55 years at one site in Boston, USA. As a vaccine, Ad26.COV2.S was a replication-incompetent adenovirus type 26 vector that expressed a prefusion-stabilized SARS-CoV-2 spike protein derived from the original Wuhan strain. The CDR3 starts with the cysteine, ends with the phenylalanine, and has 16 residues. The DNA shown is the 48-base CDR3, in frame from base 1. Per the germline V gene, SGHRS is the CDR1 and YFSETQ is the CDR2. V loses 4 bases of germline sequence and J loses 4 bases, and the interval between the two ends is 21 bases.

TCRbeta CDR3 regions were sequenced with the immunoSEQ Assay. After extraction, genomic DNA underwent amplification by bias-controlled multiplex PCR, followed by high-throughput sequencing. The study's own analysis went as follows. To quantify the absolute abundance of each unique TCRbeta CDR3 region, sequences were collapsed and filtered. Usable DNA was measured by amplifying reference genes present in all nucleated cells, and TCRbeta template counts were normalized to that usable DNA to estimate T cell fraction. Repertoire TCRs were annotated as SARS-CoV-2-specific by exact matching of V gene, CDR3 amino acid sequence and J gene to a known reactive TCR set. The reference SARS-CoV-2 TCR set was obtained from MIRA and was filtered for enrichment in COVID-19-positive ImmuneCODE repertoires, whereby public or cross-reactive TCRs were removed. Based on the MIRA antigens, annotated TCRs were further analysed at the level of specific ORF or position within ORF. Breadth was defined as the number of annotated unique rearrangements divided by the total number of unique productive rearrangements, and depth was defined as the summed frequency of the annotated unique rearrangements. TCR breadth was compared between groups using two-sided Wilcoxon rank-sum tests. Drawn from immuneACCESS, this table holds only the in-frame rearrangements with V and J called that TCRdb kept. Clones are partly lost; checked studies trace under half to an unresolved V gene and leave the rest unexplained. The V and J calls and clone size are taken from that table; D and trimming were inferred from the DNA. This sample has around 500,000 clones in its table, and about 89% of those were observed once. The leading ten clones occupy 1.5% to 2% of the sample.

The research as a whole found: After vaccination, spike-specific CD8+ and CD4+ T cell responses were reported to show substantial breadth. The authors noted that total T cell responses may have been underestimated by the TCR breadth and depth analyses. The study was not powered for comparison of responses between vaccine doses or regimens. Comparable non-spike TCR breadth was observed between vaccine and placebo recipients, consistent with only spike being contained in the vaccine. Higher spike-specific TCR breadth was observed in Ad26.COV2.S recipients than in placebo recipients (P = 0.0014).

The sequencing used peripheral blood, collected in a trial of Ad26.COV2.S vaccine versus placebo. Here the chain combines TRBV5-1 and TRBJ2-7; the D region possibly corresponds to TRBD2 (5 bases align). The sequence came from a person between 18 and 59 years old who received the Ad26.COV2.S COVID-19 vaccine or a placebo. The CDR3 region reads CASSPSPRERGYEQYF. The DNA sequence reads TGCGCCAGCAGCCCCTCCCCAAGGGAGAGAGGGTACGAGCAGTACTTC.